Given below is one T cell receptor (beta chain) in context. The sample is drawn from a study of blood T cell repertoires in COVID-19. There are 15 residues in the CDR3. The germline CDR1 and CDR2 sequences are MNHEY and SVGAGI. Trimming took off 6 bases at V and 3 bases at J, with 15 bases between the two ends. In the study's own analysis: The authors estimated nucleated cell counts from reference gene primer amplification. Measured with immunoSEQ multiplex PCR; TCRdb has only the in-frame clones, and not every one. That table is the source of V, J and clone size, and D and trimming were worked out from the DNA. The sample shows around 130,000 clones, 84% of them seen only once.

The chain recombines TRBV6-5 with TRBJ1-3; possibly TRBD1 for D (6 bases). This TCR derives from a human donor in a cohort sampled during active COVID-19. The sequencing input was peripheral blood. Here the CDR3 reads CASRRGGPLGNTIYF. The CDR3, as DNA: TGTGCCAGCAGGAGGGGGGGCCCCCTTGGAAACACCATATATTTT.